The rows below give T cell receptor beta chains drawn from one sample of a study of blood T cell repertoires in COVID-19. TCRdb keeps only in-frame clones here, not all; method: immunoSEQ multiplex PCR. The sample lists around 51,000 clones, approximately 90% occurring once. Sample: peripheral blood. The source is a man between 70 and 80 years old with acute or convalescent COVID-19. CDR3s include the opening cysteine and the closing phenylalanine or tryptophan. A D gene is named only where the DNA matches it firmly. Part of the rows lack a size; the others show once, few, many or a class for expanded clones.

V,D,size,J,DNA,CDR3
TRBV28,NA,NA,TRBJ2-7,TGTGCCAGCAGTTTGTTAAAGGGCCGAGCTGCAGGGGCGGGTGTCGGCTACGAGCAGTACTTC,CASSLLKGRAAGAGVGYEQYF
TRBV6-2/TRBV6-3,NA,NA,TRBJ1-1,TGTGCCAGCAGTTACCGGGGGGCATCGGGTGAAGCTTTCTTT,CASSYRGASGEAFF
TRBV11-2,NA,NA,TRBJ1-4,TGTGCCAGCAGCTCCTCTACCAGCGCAACTAATGAAAAACTGTTTTTT,CASSSSTSATNEKLFF
TRBV28,NA,once,TRBJ1-5,TGTGCCAGCAGGACAGCCAGCAATCAGCCCCAGCATTTT,CASRTASNQPQHF
TRBV21-1,NA,NA,TRBJ2-5,TGTGCCAGCAGCAAAGAGGTAGCCCAAAGGGGGGAGACCCAGTACTTC,CASSKEVAQRGETQYF
TRBV7-6,TRBD2,NA,TRBJ2-1,TGTGCCAGCAGCCCCGCTTGGGGGGGGGTGAACAATGAGCAGTTCTTC,CASSPAWGGVNNEQFF
TRBV4-2,NA,NA,TRBJ1-3,TGTGCCAGCAGCCACGAGTTGGGGCTAGACACCATATATTTT,CASSHELGLDTIYF
TRBV6-5,NA,NA,TRBJ2-7,TGTGCCAGCAGTTACTCTACAGTCGGCCCCTACGAGCAGTACTTC,CASSYSTVGPYEQYF
TRBV5-6,NA,NA,TRBJ2-7,TGTGCCAGCAGCTTGATAGTGGGCTCCGAGCAGTACTTC,CASSLIVGSEQYF
TRBV4-1,TRBD1,NA,TRBJ1-1,TGCGCCAGCAGCCCTGGACAGGGCCCGAACACTGAAGCTTTCTTT,CASSPGQGPNTEAFF
TRBV7-8,NA,NA,TRBJ1-4,TGTGCCAGCAGCTTAGAGGGAGAGAGTGAAAAACTGTTTTTT,CASSLEGESEKLFF
TRBV2,NA,NA,TRBJ1-5,TGTGCCAGCAGTGATTTCGGGGTTCAGCCCCAGCATTTT,CASSDFGVQPQHF
TRBV7-3,NA,NA,TRBJ1-2,TGTGCCAGCAGCACTACCCCCCTGGAGGCCTCTAACTATGGCTACACCTTC,CASSTTPLEASNYGYTF
TRBV7-3,TRBD2,NA,TRBJ2-1,TGTGCCAGCAGCTTGACCGGGACTAGCGTTGGCGAGCAGTTCTTC,CASSLTGTSVGEQFF
TRBV2,NA,medium-sized,TRBJ1-5,TGTGCCAGCAGCGTCAACAGGAATCAGCCCCAGCATTTT,CASSVNRNQPQHF
TRBV6-5,NA,NA,TRBJ1-6,TGTGCCAGCAGTTACTCGTCAGGGGAGGGTAATTCACCCCTCCACTTT,CASSYSSGEGNSPLHF
TRBV4-2,TRBD1,NA,TRBJ1-4,TGTGCCAGCAGCCAAGATTTCGGGACAGTTAATGAAAAACTGTTTTTT,CASSQDFGTVNEKLFF
TRBV5-4,NA,NA,TRBJ2-1,TGTGCCAGCAGCTTGGGAACTAGCCCCCAAGAACAGAGCTCCTACAATGAGCAGTTCTTC,CASSLGTSPQEQSSYNEQFF
TRBV19,NA,NA,TRBJ1-1,TGTGCCAGTAGATGGACAGCGAACACTGAAGCTTTCTTT,CASRWTANTEAFF
TRBV3-1/TRBV3-2,NA,NA,TRBJ2-5,TGTGCCAGCAGCCTACGGGGGGCTGAGACCCAGTACTTC,CASSLRGAETQYF
TRBV4-2,TRBD1,NA,TRBJ1-1,TGTGCCAGCAGCCAGGAAAGCAGGGGGCTTTTGAACACTGAAGCTTTCTTT,CASSQESRGLLNTEAFF
TRBV14,TRBD2,few,TRBJ2-1,TGTGCCAGCAGCCAACGCGCTAGCGGGGGCATAAATGAGCAGTTCTTC,CASSQRASGGINEQFF
TRBV28,TRBD1,NA,TRBJ1-6,TGTGCCAGCAGTTTAATGGCAGGGGGCCATAATTCACCCCTCCACTTT,CASSLMAGGHNSPLHF
TRBV11-3,NA,NA,TRBJ2-5,TGTGCCAGCAGCTTAGGTAGACAAGAGACCCAGTACTTC,CASSLGRQETQYF
TRBV7-8,TRBD1,NA,TRBJ1-1,TGTGCCAGCAGCTTAAGGGGGACAGGGTTGAACACTGAAGCTTTCTTT,CASSLRGTGLNTEAFF
TRBV4-1,NA,NA,TRBJ2-1,TGCGCCAGCAGTGAAACAGGGTATGAGCAGTTCTTC,CASSETGYEQFF
TRBV4-1,NA,NA,TRBJ1-1,TGCGCCAGCAGCGAGGCTCGGAACACTGAAGCTTTCTTT,CASSEARNTEAFF
TRBV19,TRBD1,NA,TRBJ2-1,TGTGCCAGTACCCCCGCCGGACAGGGCAGCTACAATGAGCAGTTCTTC,CASTPAGQGSYNEQFF
TRBV2,NA,NA,TRBJ2-2,TGTGCCAGCTCCCCGTGGGGGCAGGTCGGGGAGCTGTTTTTT,CASSPWGQVGELFF
TRBV2,NA,once,TRBJ2-5,TGTGCCAGCACCCGCCGGAGGGAGACCCAGTACTTC,CASTRRRETQYF
TRBV19,NA,NA,TRBJ1-2,TGTGCCAGTAGTATAGTTGAGACTCGACGGGGCTACACCTTC,CASSIVETRRGYTF
TRBV12-3/TRBV12-4,NA,NA,TRBJ1-1,TGTGCCAGCAGCAAGGGGGGGGTTGGTGAAGCTTTCTTT,CASSKGGVGEAFF
TRBV30,NA,NA,TRBJ2-3,TGTGCCTGGAGTCCCTCGGGAGATACGCAGTATTTT,CAWSPSGDTQYF
TRBV5-4,TRBD1,NA,TRBJ2-2,TGTGCCAGCAGCTTGGGACAGGGGAGCACCGGGGAGCTGTTTTTT,CASSLGQGSTGELFF
TRBV4-1,TRBD1,NA,TRBJ1-4,TGCGCCAGCAGCGCAAGGGCGGGGGACAGGGGGCAGGTTGAAAAACTGTTTTTT,CASSARAGDRGQVEKLFF
TRBV5-4,TRBD1,NA,TRBJ1-2,TGTGCCAGCAGCTTGTCGGACAGGGGGCCTGGCTATGGCTACACCTTC,CASSLSDRGPGYGYTF
TRBV18,TRBD1,NA,TRBJ1-2,TGTGCCAGCTCACCAGTAACCGGGACAGCTCTTAACTATGGCTACACCTTC,CASSPVTGTALNYGYTF
TRBV4-1,TRBD1,few,TRBJ1-2,TGCGCCAGCACCGGAACAGGGGGCGCATCTGGCTACACCTTC,CASTGTGGASGYTF
TRBV21-1,NA,NA,TRBJ1-3,TGTGCCAATCCTGGGGAGGTCAGCCTCTCTGGAAACACCATATATTTT,CANPGEVSLSGNTIYF
TRBV4-3,TRBD1,NA,TRBJ1-2,TGCGCCAGCAGCCAAGCTTTCGGGGGAGAGGGGGCGCCTGACACCTTC,CASSQAFGGEGAPDTF